Listed below are T cell receptor beta chains from one sample, sequenced in a study of T-cell reconstitution after alpha-beta-depleted transplantation in children. TCRdb re-called the PCR reads with MiXCR, one entry per CDR3 protein. The table records just under 250,000 distinct CDR3 sequences, 20% to 30% of them present only once. The sample consisted of PBMCs, taken before TCRalphabeta/CD19-depleted stem cell transplant. The receptors shown here come from a girl aged 2 to 9 with Fanconi anemia, due to receive a stem cell transplant. The CDR3 runs from the conserved cysteine through the conserved F or W. A D gene is named only where the DNA matches it firmly. Part of the rows lack a size; the others show once, few, many or a class for expanded clones.

cdr3_aa,cdr3_nt,v_call,j_call,cdr3_length,d_call,clone_size
CASSYDGSYEQYF,TGTGCCAGCAGTTATGACGGGTCCTACGAGCAGTACTTC,TRBV12-3/TRBV12-4,TRBJ2-7,13,-,many
CSERSSYNEQFF,TGCAGCGAACGAAGCTCCTACAATGAGCAGTTCTTC,TRBV29-1,TRBJ2-1,12,-,many
CASNSDMTGSDTQYF,TGTGCCAGCAATTCCGACATGACAGGGTCAGATACGCAGTATTTT,TRBV28,TRBJ2-3,15,TRBD1,few
CASSLYPRGWADTQYF,TGTGCCAGCAGCTTATATCCAAGGGGGTGGGCAGATACGCAGTATTTT,TRBV7-3,TRBJ2-3,16,-,-
CASSYLAGGPKNEQYF,TGTGCCAGCAGTTACCTGGCGGGAGGGCCGAAGAACGAGCAGTACTTC,TRBV6-5,TRBJ2-7,16,TRBD2,many
CASSSSLTNYNEQFF,TGTGCCAGCAGCTCTAGCCTGACAAATTACAATGAGCAGTTCTTC,TRBV7-8,TRBJ2-1,15,-,-
CASSFITGELFF,TGCGCCAGCAGCTTCATCACCGGGGAGCTGTTTTTT,TRBV5-1,TRBJ2-2,12,-,-
CASSEFRDRAGYEQYF,TGTGCCAGCAGTGAATTCCGTGACAGGGCAGGGTACGAGCAGTACTTC,TRBV25-1,TRBJ2-7,16,TRBD1,few
CSARDWRGRGPNSPLHF,TGCAGTGCTAGAGATTGGCGGGGGAGGGGACCTAATTCACCCCTCCACTTT,TRBV20-1,TRBJ1-6,17,-,many
CSAHKGGLGETQYF,TGCAGTGCTCATAAAGGGGGCCTGGGGGAGACCCAGTACTTC,TRBV20-1,TRBJ2-5,14,TRBD1,many
CSAREGRENEQFF,TGCAGTGCTAGAGAGGGCAGGGAAAATGAGCAGTTCTTC,TRBV20-1,TRBJ2-1,13,-,once
CASSQRGRTLYEQYF,TGTGCCAGCAGCCAACGCGGAAGGACCCTATACGAGCAGTACTTC,TRBV3-1,TRBJ2-7,15,-,-
CSAPSRVGTDTQYF,TGCAGTGCTCCTTCCAGGGTCGGGACAGATACGCAGTATTTT,TRBV20-1,TRBJ2-3,14,-,many
CASSLVREEETQYF,TGTGCCAGCAGTTTAGTGCGCGAGGAAGAGACCCAGTACTTC,TRBV12-3/TRBV12-4,TRBJ2-5,14,-,many
CSAKNLGFPNYGYTF,TGCAGTGCTAAGAATTTAGGATTCCCTAACTATGGCTACACCTTC,TRBV20-1,TRBJ1-2,15,-,many
CAWSVGVWGDTQYF,TGTGCCTGGAGTGTAGGGGTTTGGGGAGATACGCAGTATTTT,TRBV30,TRBJ2-3,14,-,-
CASSWGTPDRGVRTEAFF,TGTGCCAGCAGCTGGGGGACACCGGACCGGGGGGTAAGGACTGAAGCTTTCTTT,TRBV5-6,TRBJ1-1,18,-,-
CSVGRGRPSEQYF,TGCAGCGTTGGGCGGGGACGGCCTAGCGAGCAGTACTTC,TRBV29-1,TRBJ2-7,13,-,-
CASSWAGPSYEQYF,TGCGCCAGCAGCTGGGCAGGGCCATCCTACGAGCAGTACTTC,TRBV5-1,TRBJ2-7,14,-,many
CASSLTLAGGLSSYNEQFF,TGTGCCAGCAGCCTAACCTTAGCGGGGGGGCTTTCGTCCTACAATGAGCAGTTCTTC,TRBV7-8,TRBJ2-1,19,TRBD2,few
CASSPGGLANEQFF,TGTGCCAGCAGCCCGGGCGGGTTAGCCAATGAGCAGTTCTTC,TRBV28,TRBJ2-1,14,-,-
CASSRLAGGPEVNHEQYF,TGTGCCAGCAGCCGACTAGCGGGAGGGCCGGAGGTAAACCACGAGCAGTACTTC,TRBV21-1,TRBJ2-7,18,-,-
CASTILGAALGIF,TGTGCCAGCACCATATTGGGGGCGGCTTTGGGGATCTTC,TRBV7-8,TRBJ2-1,13,-,-
CASSQVYRGQPQHF,TGTGCCAGCAGCCAAGTGTACAGGGGACAGCCCCAGCATTTT,TRBV3-1,TRBJ1-5,14,TRBD1,-
CASSLALDSVTSYEQYF,TGCGCCAGCAGCTTGGCCTTGGACAGCGTTACTTCCTACGAGCAGTACTTC,TRBV5-1,TRBJ2-7,17,-,-
CSFWGRGRGTDTQYF,TGCAGTTTCTGGGGGAGGGGTCGCGGCACAGATACGCAGTATTTT,TRBV20-1,TRBJ2-3,15,TRBD2,-
CASRRLAGMETQYF,TGTGCCAGCAGGCGGTTAGCGGGAATGGAGACCCAGTACTTC,TRBV7-8,TRBJ2-5,14,TRBD2,once
CSVTDGTYEQYF,TGCAGCGTTACCGACGGAACCTACGAGCAGTACTTC,TRBV29-1,TRBJ2-7,12,-,many
CASSLIMNTEAFF,TGTGCCAGCAGTTTAATCATGAACACTGAAGCTTTCTTT,TRBV12-3/TRBV12-4,TRBJ1-1,13,-,many
CAWSVVLDSSYEQYF,TGTGCCTGGAGTGTAGTTTTGGACAGCTCCTACGAGCAGTACTTC,TRBV30,TRBJ2-7,15,-,-
CATLQGTGNEQFF,TGTGCCACCCTACAGGGCACGGGCAATGAGCAGTTCTTC,TRBV10-3,TRBJ2-1,13,-,-
CAISDPDSRRSYEQYF,TGTGCCATCAGTGATCCCGACAGCCGCCGCTCCTACGAGCAGTACTTC,TRBV10-3,TRBJ2-7,16,-,many
CASSFFNVAYGYTF,TGTGCCAGCAGTTTCTTTAACGTAGCTTATGGCTACACCTTC,TRBV28,TRBJ1-2,14,-,-
CSAIRTSSETQYF,TGCAGTGCTATACGGACTAGCTCCGAGACCCAGTACTTC,TRBV20-1,TRBJ2-5,13,TRBD2,many
CASSGTSTTDTQYF,TGCGCCAGCAGCGGGACTAGCACCACAGATACGCAGTATTTT,TRBV5-1,TRBJ2-3,14,TRBD2,few
CASSLGGTSGASYNEQFF,TGCGCCAGCAGCTTGGGTGGGACTAGCGGTGCCTCCTACAATGAGCAGTTCTTC,TRBV5-1,TRBJ2-1,18,TRBD2,many
CASSYHMTSGRSDTQYF,TGTGCCAGCAGTTACCATATGACTAGCGGGAGATCAGATACGCAGTATTTT,TRBV6-5,TRBJ2-3,17,TRBD2,few
CAISAGHGYTF,TGTGCCATCAGTGCCGGACATGGCTACACCTTC,TRBV10-3,TRBJ1-2,11,-,-
CSARAVTGSYEQYF,TGCAGTGCTAGAGCGGTAACGGGATCCTACGAGCAGTACTTC,TRBV20-1,TRBJ2-7,14,-,many
CSAGSTRTDTQYF,TGCAGTGCGGGTAGTACGCGTACGGATACGCAGTATTTT,TRBV20-1,TRBJ2-3,13,-,few
CASSRRERTYEQYF,TGTGCCAGCAGCCGCCGGGAGCGCACCTACGAGCAGTACTTC,TRBV13,TRBJ2-7,14,-,-
CASSLEGPETQYF,TGTGCCAGCAGTTTAGAAGGTCCTGAGACCCAGTACTTC,TRBV12-3/TRBV12-4,TRBJ2-5,13,-,-